The 24 T cell receptor beta chains reported below all come from one sample, sequenced in a study of shared T cell receptors in the human thymus. The data were produced by immunoSEQ multiplex PCR, yet TCRdb's version contains in-frame clones alone and is incomplete. The sample carries approximately 730,000 clones, 80% to 90% recorded once. The sample also formed part of further work on human thymus T cells.

The specimen sequenced was thymocytes. All receptors derive from a girl younger than two with a congenital heart defect.

CDR3 DNA sequence: TGTGCCAGCAGTTTGGACAGGGCCGATCAGCCCCAGCATTTT. Protein sequence: CASSLDRADQPQHF. V and J are TRBV7-2 and TRBJ1-5, with TRBD1 matching 8 bases. Germline values: CDR1 SGHTA, CDR2 FQGNSA. This CDR3 region has 14 residues. Trimming removed 6 bases from V and 5 bases from J; junction bases left unmatched: 6. Supplemented by reference TRBV7-2 and TRBJ1-5, the full variable domain reads GAGVSQSPSNKVTEKGKDVELRCDPISGHTALYWYRQSLGQGLEFLIYFQGNSAPDKSGLPSDRFSAERTGGSVSTLTIQRTQQEDSAVYLCASSLDRADQPQHFGDGTRLSIL.

This clone was counted once. The CDR3 region has the DNA TGCAGCGCGACAGTGGATGGTTCGTGGGGATACAATGAGCAGTTCTTC. This translates into CSATVDGSWGYNEQFF. V is TRBV29-1 and J is TRBJ2-1; perhaps TRBD1 as D (5 bases). The germline V gene encodes CDR1 SQVTM and CDR2 ANQGSEA. V lost 7 bases and J 4 bases, leaving 23 bases between the germline ends. The CDR3 spans 16 residues.

The chain is built from TRBV6-5 and TRBJ1-4; possible D gene TRBD1, 6 bases. The CDR3 has 15 residues. Per the germline V gene, CDR1 is MNHEY and CDR2 is SVGAGI. Trimming pared 1 base from V and 3 bases from J, leaving 9 bases between. The CDR3 is CASSYLGAPNEKLFF. The CDR3 DNA reads as TGTGCCAGCAGTTACTTGGGGGCTCCTAATGAAAAACTGTTTTTT.

The chain recombines TRBV6-4 with TRBJ1-1, with TRBD1 identical over 9 bases. V was pared by 6 bases and J by 1 base, with 6 bases of the junction left unmatched. CDR1 is MRHNA, CDR2 SNTAGT, per germline. This CDR3 is 15 amino acids long. CDR3 amino acids: CASSDTGQGNTEAFF. CDR3 bases: TGTGCCAGCAGCGACACGGGACAGGGGAACACTGAAGCTTTCTTT.

The J gene is TRBJ2-2, the V gene TRBV4-1, with 8 nucleotides matching TRBD2. Germline V gene sequence: CDR1 MGHRA, CDR2 YSYEKL. The CDR3 totals 18 residues. Trimming at V came to 0 bases and at J to 6 bases, leaving 12 bases not matched to a gene. The CDR3 sequence: CASSQETREETVAGELFF. DNA of the CDR3: TGCGCCAGCAGCCAAGAGACGCGGGAGGAGACGGTGGCCGGGGAGCTGTTTTTT.

The chain has TRBV7-9 and TRBJ2-7; D is unresolved. V was clipped by 4 bases and J by 6 bases, with 10 bases between them. From germline, CDR1 is SEHNR and CDR2 FQNEAQ (reference sequence). This CDR3 spans 12 amino acids. CDR3 amino acids: CASSSPSGEQYF. DNA of the CDR3: TGTGCCAGCAGCTCTCCTTCGGGCGAGCAGTACTTC.

The chain is built from TRBV15 and TRBJ1-4; 7 bases map to TRBD1. Germline V gene lookup returns CDR1 LNHNV and CDR2 YYDKDF (reference sequence). V shed 3 bases, J shed 4 bases, and the junction held 11 bases outside the gene matches. The CDR3 runs 17 residues. CDR3 nucleotides: TGTGCCACCAGCAGGTGGCGGTGGGACAGTCATAATGAAAAACTGTTTTTT. It specifies CATSRWRWDSHNEKLFF.

The chain couples TRBV27 to TRBJ1-5, with D perhaps TRBD1 (6 bases). The ends were cut back, 5 bases at V and 4 bases at J, with 12 bases in the middle. The CDR3 loop spans 14 amino acids. Germline V lookup: CDR1 MNHEY, CDR2 SMNVEV (reference sequence). This CDR3 reads CASSPTGSNQPQHF. The CDR3 nucleotides are TGTGCCAGCAGTCCCACAGGGTCAAATCAGCCCCAGCATTTT.

The rearrangement joins TRBV6-6 to TRBJ1-5, with a tentative D call TRBD1 (6 bases). The CDR3 sequence is 14 residues long. V gave up 6 bases and J gave up 4 bases, with 13 bases separating them. Germline values: CDR1 MNHNY, CDR2 SVGAGI (reference sequence). Written as DNA, the CDR3 is TGTGCCAGCAGATCAGAACAGGGTAATCAGCCCCAGCATTTT. It is translated as CASRSEQGNQPQHF.

In this sample, this clone turned up a few times. V gene TRBV2 combines with J gene TRBJ2-7; D unclear. There are 14 residues in the CDR3. Trimming shortened V by 8 bases and J by 1 base, and 15 bases separated the two germline ends. Germline CDR1 reads SNHLY; CDR2 reads FYNNEI. CDR3 in amino acids: CASGSLEQSYEQYF. The CDR3 nucleotides read TGTGCCAGCGGAAGTCTGGAACAGTCCTACGAGCAGTACTTC.

This clone appeared once. V is TRBV4-1 and J is TRBJ1-1; D possibly corresponds to TRBD1 (6 bases). The CDR3 loop spans 17 amino acids. Trimming left V 1 base short and J 2 bases short, with 17 bases between. In germline, CDR1 is MGHRA, CDR2 YSYEKL. CDR3: CASSQVGQGHVNTEAFF. In DNA, the CDR3 is TGCGCCAGCAGCCAAGTAGGCCAGGGACATGTCAACACTGAAGCTTTCTTT.

In DNA, the CDR3 is TGTGCCAGCAGCTTCGACAGGGCGGCAGATACGCAGTATTTT. Residues: CASSFDRAADTQYF. The rearrangement uses TRBV11-3 and TRBJ2-3; 7 nucleotides line up with TRBD1. V shed 3 bases and J 4 bases; nucleotides not matched to a gene: 4. The CDR3 loop spans 14 amino acids. The germline gives CDR1 SGHNT, CDR2 YENEEA.

The rearrangement joins TRBV5-1 to TRBJ1-5, with D maybe TRBD1 (5 bases). Per germline, CDR1 SGHRS and CDR2 YFSETQ. The CDR3 extends over 15 amino acids. V lost 4 bases and J lost 1, with 12 bases in between. DNA of the CDR3: TGCGCCAGCAGCCCGGTGGGGCTAAGCAATCAGCCCCAGCATTTT. Protein sequence: CASSPVGLSNQPQHF.

This chain uses TRBV5-1 with TRBJ2-4, with TRBD1 matching over 8 bases. Germline values: CDR1 SGHRS, CDR2 YFSETQ. V lost 1 base and J lost 0; bases outside the gene matches: 9. The CDR3 runs 18 residues. The CDR3 DNA is TGCGCCAGCAGCTTGCCGGGACAGGATCTACCAGCCAAAAACATTCAGTACTTC. Its translation: CASSLPGQDLPAKNIQYF.

This clone was observed a single time. V is TRBV27 and J is TRBJ2-1; weak D call: TRBD2 (5 bases). The CDR3 runs 13 residues. Trimming shortened V by 8 bases and J by 2 bases, and 10 bases separated the two germline ends. The germline CDR1 and CDR2 sequences are MNHEY and SMNVEV (reference sequence). For the CDR3, the DNA is TGTGCCAGCGCCCCCGGGGCCTACAATGAGCAGTTCTTC. Protein sequence: CASAPGAYNEQFF.

The rearrangement joins TRBV5-5 to TRBJ2-5; no clear D gene. The length of the CDR3 is 14 residues. Germline V gene lookup returns CDR1 SGHKS and CDR2 YYEKEE (reference sequence). V gave up 1 base and J gave up 7 bases, with 14 bases separating them. This CDR3 reads CASSLRDRWATQYF. The CDR3 DNA is TGTGCCAGCAGCTTGAGAGACCGGTGGGCGACCCAGTACTTC.

The rearrangement uses TRBV29-1 and TRBJ2-3, with 11 positions matching TRBD2. The germline V gene has CDR1 SQVTM and CDR2 ANQGSEA. The CDR3 runs 15 residues. The trim removed 5 bases at V and 0 bases at J, leaving 4 bases unmatched. CDR3 nucleotide sequence: TGCAGCGTTAATAGCGGGGGGGAAAGCACAGATACGCAGTATTTT. Protein product: CSVNSGGESTDTQYF.

The chain combines TRBV7-6 with TRBJ1-3, with a weak D call TRBD1 (6 bases). CDR1 is SGHVS, CDR2 FNYEAQ, per germline. The V end was cut by 5 bases, the J end by 0 bases, with 14 bases between. The CDR3 is 16 amino acids. This CDR3 reads CASSPGAPSSGNTIYF. The CDR3, as DNA: TGTGCCAGCAGCCCAGGGGCACCCAGCTCTGGAAACACCATATATTTT. Complete variable domain (other parts from reference TRBV7-6 and TRBJ1-3): GAGVSQSPRYKVTKRGQDVALRCDPISGHVSLYWYRQALGQGPEFLTYFNYEAQQDKSGLPNDRFSAERPEGSISTLTIQRTEQRDSAMYRCASSPGAPSSGNTIYFGEGSWLTVV.

The J gene is TRBJ1-1, the V gene TRBV11-2, with D uncertain. The CDR3 runs to 15 residues. Germline assignment: CDR1 SGHAT and CDR2 FQNNGV. Trimming pared 5 bases from V and 1 base from J, leaving 14 bases between. The CDR3 DNA follows: TGTGCCAGCAGCCCCCGATCTCCGGGGAACACTGAAGCTTTCTTT. It is translated as CASSPRSPGNTEAFF. The entire variable domain, with the rest obtained from reference TRBV11-2 and TRBJ1-1, is as follows: EAGVAQSPRYKIIEKRQSVAFWCNPISGHATLYWYQQILGQGPKLLIQFQNNGVVDDSQLPKDRFSAERLKGVDSTLKIQPAKLEDSAVYLCASSPRSPGNTEAFFGQGTRLTVV.

V and J are TRBV5-5 and TRBJ1-5; no clear D. V was shortened by 0 bases and J by 6 bases, with 16 bases between the two germline ends. This CDR3 is 16 amino acids long. Germline CDR1 is SGHKS and CDR2 is YYEKEE (reference sequence). The CDR3, as DNA: TGTGCCAGCAGCTTGGTTCCCACGGGTTTGGGTCAGCCCCAGCATTTT. As protein: CASSLVPTGLGQPQHF. Combining the CDR3 with reference TRBV5-5 and TRBJ1-5 gives the whole variable domain DAGVTQSPTHLIKTRGQQVTLRCSPISGHKSVSWYQQVLGQGPQFIFQYYEKEERGRGNFPDRFSARQFPNYSSELNVNALLLGDSALYLCASSLVPTGLGQPQHFGDGTRLSIL.

The chain combines TRBV9 with TRBJ2-1; D remains ambiguous. Trimming took 0 bases from V and 0 from J, leaving 4 bases between them. CDR3 length equals 14 residues. Germline V gene data show CDR1 as SGDLS and CDR2 as YYNGEE. CDR3 in amino acids: CASSVGSSYNEQFF. In DNA form, the CDR3 reads TGTGCCAGCAGCGTAGGTAGCTCCTACAATGAGCAGTTCTTC.

The genes are TRBV7-3 and TRBJ2-1; 9 bases fit TRBD2. The CDR3 consists of 17 residues. Germline values: CDR1 SGHTA, CDR2 FQGTGA. V was pared by 5 bases and J by 8 bases, with 16 bases of the junction left unmatched. In nucleotides, the CDR3 is TGTGCCAGCAGCCCTCGTGAGGGTAGGACTAGCGTGGATGAGCAGTTCTTC. Protein product: CASSPREGRTSVDEQFF. The full variable domain, completed using reference TRBV7-3 and TRBJ2-1, is GAGVSQTPSNKVTEKGKYVELRCDPISGHTALYWYRQSLGQGPEFLIYFQGTGAADDSGLPNDRFFAVRPEGSVSTLKIQRTERGDSAVYLCASSPREGRTSVDEQFFGPGTRLTVL.

The chain links TRBV4-1 to TRBJ2-2; D is possibly TRBD1 (5 bases). The V and J ends lost 4 bases and 5 bases respectively, with 11 bases between them. From germline, CDR1 is MGHRA and CDR2 YSYEKL. CDR3 length equals 14 residues. CDR3 sequence: CASSPKQATGELFF. Here the CDR3 DNA reads TGCGCCAGCAGCCCAAAACAGGCAACCGGGGAGCTGTTTTTT.

The chain carries TRBV10-3 and TRBJ2-1; TRBD1 matches at 12 bases. The CDR3 runs 15 residues. J gave up 9 bases and V 4 bases, and 7 bases lay outside the gene matches. CDR1 is ENHRY, CDR2 SYGVKD, per germline. CDR3 bases: TGTGCCATCAGTGTTGCCGGGACAGGGGGCGTTGAGCAGTTCTTC. Protein product: CAISVAGTGGVEQFF.